A single T cell receptor beta chain is shown here with its context. The antigen is unknown. This sample was included in a study of OX40 agonist ivuxolimab in advanced cancers. Study observations and caveats: The study observed clonal expansion of CD4+ and CD8+ blood T cells by week 6 at 0.1 to 3.0 mg/kg.

The table came from immunoSEQ multiplex PCR; TCRdb's copy has only in-frame clones and leaves some out. The table lists tens of thousands of clones, roughly 90% of them singletons. V was cut by 3 bases and J by 3 bases, with 8 bases left in between. Germline assignment: CDR1 SSHAT and CDR2 FNYEAQ (reference sequence). The CDR3 length is 13 residues. This clonotype was sampled from an adult with an advanced solid tumor such as melanoma, head and neck, liver or kidney cancer. The starting material was CD4+ or CD8+ T cells sorted from blood, obtained in a trial of the OX40 agonist ivuxolimab. This chain connects TRBV7-7 to TRBJ2-5; possibly TRBD2 for D (5 bases). The CDR3 DNA is TGTGCCAGCAGCTTGCAAGCGGAAGAGACCCAGTACTTC. This sequence encodes CASSLQAEETQYF.